Listed below are T cell receptor beta chains from one sample, sequenced in a study of T cells in Graves' hyperthyroidism and ophthalmopathy. One entry per CDR3 protein results from TCRdb running MiXCR on the multiplex PCR reads. The table shows 400,000 to 450,000 distinct CDR3 sequences, with around 15% occurring only once. The sequencing input was blood. The origin of the receptors is a man aged 18 to 29 with Graves' ophthalmopathy. Both conserved end residues are part of each CDR3. Rows may omit the clone size; those that give it use once, few, many or a size class.

V gene: TRBV5-1; J gene: TRBJ2-1; clone size: many; CDR3 length: 15; CDR3 protein: CASTPVLSENNEQFF
V gene: TRBV14; J gene: TRBJ2-7; clone size: many; CDR3 length: 15; CDR3 protein: CASSRAGGAGYEQYF
V gene: TRBV10-3; J gene: TRBJ2-7; clone size: many; CDR3 length: 12; CDR3 protein: CAISEWGNEQYF
V gene: TRBV3-1; J gene: TRBJ2-7; clone size: -; CDR3 length: 15; CDR3 protein: CASSHPVRGRYEQYF
V gene: TRBV15; J gene: TRBJ2-2; clone size: many; CDR3 length: 16; CDR3 protein: CATSTRGGFNTGELFF
V gene: TRBV4-1; J gene: TRBJ2-2; clone size: -; CDR3 length: 16; CDR3 protein: CASSRGTGGRTGELFF
V gene: TRBV5-1; J gene: TRBJ2-3; clone size: many; CDR3 length: 14; CDR3 protein: CASSEGTSGDTQYF
V gene: TRBV4-1; J gene: TRBJ1-1; clone size: -; CDR3 length: 14; CDR3 protein: CASSPHQGGTEAFF
V gene: TRBV15; J gene: TRBJ1-4; clone size: -; CDR3 length: 14; CDR3 protein: CATSRRPTNEKLFF
V gene: TRBV20-1; J gene: TRBJ2-1; clone size: few; CDR3 length: 14; CDR3 protein: CSARSGLNYNEQFF
V gene: TRBV20-1; J gene: TRBJ2-7; clone size: many; CDR3 length: 12; CDR3 protein: CSAGGTSPEQYF
V gene: TRBV6-6; J gene: TRBJ1-1; clone size: few; CDR3 length: 14; CDR3 protein: CASSYIGADTEAFF
V gene: TRBV12-3/TRBV12-4; J gene: TRBJ2-1; clone size: -; CDR3 length: 20; CDR3 protein: CASSSPGLAGGIVKYNEQFF
V gene: TRBV13; J gene: TRBJ2-1; clone size: many; CDR3 length: 13; CDR3 protein: CASTHRGSNEQFF
V gene: TRBV30; J gene: TRBJ2-4; clone size: few; CDR3 length: 15; CDR3 protein: CAWSRRDRYFNIQYF
V gene: TRBV11-2; J gene: TRBJ2-3; clone size: -; CDR3 length: 15; CDR3 protein: CASSGQLGLIDTQYF
V gene: TRBV14; J gene: TRBJ2-7; clone size: few; CDR3 length: 19; CDR3 protein: CASSQDLGSGSYSSYEQYF
V gene: TRBV7-9; J gene: TRBJ2-5; clone size: -; CDR3 length: 14; CDR3 protein: CASGALGLLETQYF
V gene: TRBV19; J gene: TRBJ1-1; clone size: -; CDR3 length: 14; CDR3 protein: CASSIQGMNTEAFF